This T cell receptor beta chain is from a study of blood T cell repertoires in COVID-19. Whole-study context: Nucleic acid was either cDNA or gDNA, and it came from T cells, B-cell-depleted T cells, or PBMCs.

Clones were read by immunoSEQ multiplex PCR, and TCRdb kept only the in-frame ones, dropping some. The sample comprises about 160,000 clones, roughly 93% of which are singletons, and approximately 2% rests with the top ten. There are 15 residues in the CDR3. V was clipped by 5 bases and J by 13 bases; unmatched bases: 14. Germline loops: CDR1 SGHTA, CDR2 FQGNSA. The source is a woman aged 55-70 years with COVID-19, enrolled during active disease. The chain uses TRBV7-2 and TRBJ1-6; 7 nucleotides align to TRBD1. Sequenced sample: peripheral blood. In DNA form, the CDR3 reads TGTGCCAGCAGCCCTCAGACAGGGAAGTTTCCCCCCCTCCACTTT. It encodes CASSPQTGKFPPLHF.